Shown below are 18 T cell receptor beta chains from a single sample sequenced in a study of CD8 T cells in Susac syndrome. Random hexamers were used to reverse transcribe the RNA input (about 0.45 to 1 ug). One entry per CDR3 protein, called by TCRdb with MiXCR from the immunoSEQ multiplex PCR reads. The data contain about 200,000 distinct CDR3 sequences, roughly 96% of them singletons. Input material: CD4+ T cells from PBMCs. These receptors were collected from a human donor in good health.

The V gene is TRBV20-1, the J gene TRBJ2-5; D ambiguous. V shed 4 bases and J shed 5 bases, with 14 bases lying between them. The germline CDR1 and CDR2 sequences are DFQATT and SNEGSKA (reference sequence). The CDR3 covers 13 residues. The CDR3 DNA sequence: TGCAGTGCTACCAAGAGTAACGGGGAGACCCAGTACTTC. It is translated as CSATKSNGETQYF.

The V call is TRBV5-1, the J call TRBJ2-3, with TRBD2 as a possible D gene (5 bases). This CDR3 is 15 amino acids long. In germline, CDR1 is SGHRS, CDR2 YFSETQ. With 4 bases removed from V and 2 bases from J, the gap between germline ends came to 14 bases. The CDR3 here is CASSLSGPPTDTQYF. The CDR3 DNA sequence: TGCGCCAGCAGCCTAAGCGGTCCTCCCACAGATACGCAGTATTTT.

The CDR3, as DNA: TGTGCCAGCACCACACAGGGTAGCACAGATACGCAGTATTTT. It specifies CASTTQGSTDTQYF. The gene calls are TRBV6-5 and TRBJ2-3; TRBD1 is a possible D gene (6 bases). CDR3 length equals 14 residues. CDR1 and CDR2 from the germline V gene are MNHEY and SVGAGI. Trimming took off 7 bases at V and 0 bases at J, with 11 bases between the two ends.

This clonotype was detected only once. The chain has TRBV25-1 and TRBJ2-1; 9 nucleotides match TRBD2. With V trimmed by 6 bases and J by 0 bases, 6 bases remained unmatched. CDR1 MGHDK and CDR2 SYGVNS come from the germline V gene. The CDR3 runs to 16 residues. CDR3 in amino acids: CASRATSGSSYNEQFF. The CDR3 DNA reads TGTGCCAGCAGGGCGACTAGCGGAAGCTCCTACAATGAGCAGTTCTTC.

The J gene is TRBJ2-3, the V gene TRBV7-9; a possible D gene is TRBD1 (6 bases). CDR1 is SEHNR, CDR2 FQNEAQ, per germline (reference sequence). The CDR3 covers 14 residues. V was shortened by 2 bases and J by 9 bases, with 15 bases between the two germline ends. The CDR3 loop reads CASSLQSAQGTQYF. CDR3 nucleotide sequence: TGTGCCAGCAGCTTACAGAGTGCACAGGGAACGCAGTATTTT.

The chain uses TRBV28 and TRBJ2-3, with D maybe TRBD2 (6 bases). Germline CDR1 reads MDHEN; CDR2 reads SYDVKM. The CDR3 consists of 15 residues. V lost 7 bases to trimming and J lost 5 bases, with 19 bases between them. The CDR3 DNA follows: TGTGCCAGCATCCCTCCTTGGCGGGATCAAGATACGCAGTATTTT. Protein: CASIPPWRDQDTQYF.

The chain is built from TRBV3-1 and TRBJ2-2; D is undetermined. This CDR3 contains 14 residues. From germline, CDR1 is LGHDT and CDR2 YNNKEL (reference sequence). V lost 5 bases to trimming and J lost 4 bases, with 11 bases between them. The CDR3 nucleotides read TGTGCCAGCAGCAAGACCCGGAGCACCGGGGAGCTGTTTTTT. Its translation is CASSKTRSTGELFF.

The chain employs TRBV27 and TRBJ1-1; 9 nucleotides align to TRBD1. Germline V gene sequence: CDR1 MNHEY, CDR2 SMNVEV (reference sequence). CDR3 length: 12 residues. The J segment lost 11 bases and the V segment lost 4 bases, leaving 5 bases of the junction unmatched. This CDR3 reads CASSSGTGNAFF. Written as DNA, the CDR3 is TGTGCCAGCAGTTCGGGGACAGGGAATGCTTTCTTT.

This chain connects TRBV20-1 to TRBJ2-3, with 7 bases fitting TRBD2. This CDR3 spans 15 amino acids. Per germline, CDR1 DFQATT and CDR2 SNEGSKA (reference sequence). Trimming cost V 0 bases and J 6 bases; bases outside gene matches: 9. The CDR3 loop reads CSARDLLAVADTQYF. In DNA form, the CDR3 reads TGCAGTGCTAGAGATCTTCTAGCGGTTGCGGATACGCAGTATTTT.

This sequence joins TRBV27 and TRBJ2-7; 7 nucleotides line up with TRBD2. Germline CDR1 reads MNHEY; CDR2 reads SMNVEV (reference sequence). Trimming cost V 5 bases and J 3 bases; bases outside gene matches: 7. This CDR3 is built from 14 residues. The CDR3 DNA reads as TGTGCCAGCAGTCTCAGCGGGGTTTACTACGAGCAGTACTTC. It encodes CASSLSGVYYEQYF.

The chain combines TRBV7-2 with TRBJ2-1, with 14 bases matching TRBD2. This CDR3 is built from 16 residues. V dropped 2 bases and J dropped 9; count of bases not matched to a gene: 6. CDR1 SGHTA and CDR2 FQGNSA come from the germline V gene. DNA for the CDR3: TGTGCCAGCAGCTTACAGACTAGCGGGGGGGCTGGTGAGCAGTTCTTC. Its protein product is CASSLQTSGGAGEQFF. Using reference TRBV7-2 and TRBJ2-1 for the parts outside the CDR3, the full variable domain is GAGVSQSPSNKVTEKGKDVELRCDPISGHTALYWYRQSLGQGLEFLIYFQGNSAPDKSGLPSDRFSAERTGGSVSTLTIQRTQQEDSAVYLCASSLQTSGGAGEQFFGPGTRLTVL.

V and J are TRBV12-3 or TRBV12-4 and TRBJ2-2; D ambiguous. Trimming left V 1 base short and J 6 bases short, with 6 bases between. This CDR3 has 13 residues. CDR3: CASSLVVAGELFF. DNA for the CDR3: TGTGCCAGCAGTTTAGTTGTTGCCGGGGAGCTGTTTTTT.

The chain uses TRBV7-2 and TRBJ2-5, with TRBD2 identical over 7 bases. After removal of 4 bases from V and 2 bases from J, the junction contained 16 bases not matched to a gene. Germline CDR1 reads SGHTA; CDR2 reads FQGNSA. This CDR3 comprises 18 residues. The DNA of the CDR3 is TGTGCCAGCAGCTCCCGGATCAGACTAGCCGAAACACAAGAGACCCAGTACTTC. Translating it yields CASSSRIRLAETQETQYF.

This chain links TRBV5-1 with TRBJ1-1; weak D call: TRBD1 (5 bases). This CDR3 spans 14 amino acids. V was trimmed by 2 bases and J by 3 bases, leaving 11 bases between them. The germline CDR1 and CDR2 sequences are SGHRS and YFSETQ. CDR3 sequence reads: CASSFGTLDTEAFF. Here the CDR3 DNA reads TGCGCCAGCAGCTTCGGGACGTTAGACACTGAAGCTTTCTTT.

This chain connects TRBV6-5 to TRBJ2-7; D remains unclear. Germline V gene lookup returns CDR1 MNHEY and CDR2 SVGAGI. The CDR3 length is 13 residues. Trimming pared 7 bases from V and 3 bases from J, leaving 13 bases between. The CDR3 sequence: CASIGPLNYEQYF. The CDR3 coding sequence is TGTGCCAGCATCGGTCCGCTGAACTACGAGCAGTACTTC.

The V and J genes are TRBV27 and TRBJ1-2, with D unresolved. This CDR3 spans 13 amino acids. The V and J ends lost 6 bases and 2 bases respectively, with 10 bases between them. Germline V CDR1 and CDR2: MNHEY, SMNVEV (reference sequence). CDR3 residues: CASRRSENYGYTF. DNA for the CDR3: TGTGCCAGCAGACGGTCCGAGAACTATGGCTACACCTTC.

The chain has TRBV29-1 and TRBJ2-3; D possibly corresponds to TRBD1 (5 bases). Deletions cut 6 bases from V and 3 bases from J, with 16 bases between. The germline V gene encodes CDR1 SQVTM and CDR2 ANQGSEA. This CDR3 contains 14 residues. CDR3 sequence: CSVDMPQGTDTQYF. The CDR3 DNA reads as TGCAGCGTCGATATGCCTCAGGGTACAGATACGCAGTATTTT.

The V and J genes are TRBV27 and TRBJ2-5; D is possibly TRBD2 (6 bases). Germline V CDR1 and CDR2: MNHEY, SMNVEV (reference sequence). The V gene lost 6 bases and the J gene lost 9 bases, with 23 bases spanning the gap. The CDR3 runs 15 residues. The CDR3 is CASRPPGGPPVAQYF. CDR3 DNA: TGTGCCAGCAGACCCCCCGGGGGACCACCGGTCGCCCAGTACTTC.